Each of the 20 T cell receptor beta chains below was sequenced from the same sample in a study of T cells expressing NK-cell markers. Reprocessing the 5' RACE reads, TCRdb reports a single entry for every CDR3 protein and omits DNA. The sample includes some 440,000 distinct CDR3 sequences. The sample comprised blood T cells: a sorted CD56 or NKG2C T cell subset, CD4+ or CD8+ T cells, or bulk PBMC T cells (not recorded which). These receptors originate from a woman aged 50 to 60 in good health.

The rearrangement joins TRBV29-1 to TRBJ2-6; the TCRdb call, TRBD1, lacks DNA for checking. Germline-derived CDR1 and CDR2 are SQVTM and ANQGSEA. CDR3 length equals 14 residues. The chain's CDR3 is CSVGRGTGANVLTF.

V and J are TRBV4-2 and TRBJ2-5; without DNA, the TCRdb call of TRBD2 cannot be checked. The germline V gene has CDR1 LGHNA and CDR2 YNFKEQ. The CDR3 is 15 residues long. CDR3 region: CASSPTSGREETQYF.

The gene calls are TRBV18 and TRBJ2-7; the TRBD1 assignment by TCRdb is unverifiable without DNA. There are 14 residues in the CDR3. The germline V gene has CDR1 KGHSH and CDR2 LQKENI. The CDR3 region is CASSFPGTPYEQYF.

This rearrangement joins TRBV9 to TRBJ1-4. This CDR3 is 15 amino acids long. Per germline, CDR1 SGDLS and CDR2 YYNGEE. CDR3 residues: CASSVGVTPNEKLFF.

This rearrangement joins TRBV15 to TRBJ2-5; TCRdb returns TRBD1, unconfirmable since there is no DNA. This CDR3 has 16 residues. The germline V gene encodes CDR1 LNHNV and CDR2 YYDKDF (reference sequence). CDR3 in amino acids: CATSRDRQGTGETQYF.

The rearrangement links TRBV20-1 to TRBJ2-1; absent DNA, TCRdb's TRBD2 call cannot be checked. CDR1 and CDR2 (germline): DFQATT, SNEGSKA (reference sequence). This CDR3 has 13 residues. The CDR3 loop is CSARGTSRQKQFF.

The J gene is TRBJ2-1, the V gene TRBV30. There are 14 residues in the CDR3. Germline CDR1 and CDR2: GTSNPN and SVGIG (reference sequence). The chain's CDR3 is CAWRRWDSYNEQFF.

V is TRBV5-1 and J is TRBJ2-7; the TRBD2 assignment by TCRdb is unverifiable without DNA. In germline, CDR1 is SGHRS, CDR2 YFSETQ. The CDR3 is 15 residues long. CDR3 protein: CASSLLSTSGYEQYF.

V is TRBV5-1 and J is TRBJ2-1. This CDR3 is built from 16 residues. Germline V CDR1 and CDR2: SGHRS, YFSETQ. The CDR3 loop is CASSLVSGSHYNEQFF.

The chain has TRBV12-5 and TRBJ2-2; TCRdb calls TRBD2, which cannot be checked without DNA. Germline V gives CDR1 LGHNT, CDR2 FRNRAP. The CDR3 covers 13 residues. CDR3 amino acids: CASGFTASGELFF.

The chain uses TRBV24-1 and TRBJ2-2; TCRdb picks TRBD2, but there is no DNA to check that call. CDR1 and CDR2 (germline): KGHDR, SFDVKD. CDR3 length: 13 amino acids. CDR3: CATAEGNTGELFF.

The chain has TRBV12-3 or TRBV12-4 and TRBJ2-4; absent DNA, TCRdb's TRBD2 call cannot be checked. The CDR3 consists of 18 residues. The CDR3 reads CASKPLAGGTLAKNIQYF.

The J gene is TRBJ1-5, the V gene TRBV14. This CDR3 spans 12 amino acids. The germline V gene encodes CDR1 SGHDN and CDR2 FVKESK. Here the CDR3 reads CASSPSVGPQHF.

The rearrangement uses TRBV12-3 or TRBV12-4 and TRBJ1-1; the D call of TRBD1 rests on TCRdb alone, since no DNA is present to check it. This CDR3 contains 14 residues. Here the CDR3 reads CASSYHGGNTEAFF.

The gene calls are TRBV5-1 and TRBJ2-5; TCRdb returns TRBD2, unconfirmable since there is no DNA. CDR3 length: 15 residues. Germline assignment: CDR1 SGHRS and CDR2 YFSETQ. The CDR3 sequence: CASNWRGETQETQYF.

V is TRBV12-3 or TRBV12-4 and J is TRBJ1-1. The CDR3 length is 13 residues. CDR3 in amino acids: CASSFRQGGYAFF.

V is TRBV2 and J is TRBJ2-1; the D call of TRBD1 rests on TCRdb alone, since no DNA is present to check it. Germline V gene lookup returns CDR1 SNHLY and CDR2 FYNNEI. The CDR3 is made up of 15 amino acids. This chain's CDR3 is CASTESLYRADEQFF.

This chain links TRBV5-5 with TRBJ2-1; TCRdb's D gene call, TRBD1, goes unchecked for lack of DNA. The CDR3 covers 16 residues. Germline-derived CDR1 and CDR2 are SGHKS and YYEKEE (reference sequence). Here the CDR3 reads CASRYWGTGAINEQFF.

The rearrangement joins TRBV5-1 to TRBJ2-7; the TCRdb call, TRBD2, lacks DNA for checking. The CDR3 runs to 17 residues. Germline V CDR1 and CDR2: SGHRS, YFSETQ. The CDR3 reads CASSLGTSGSPTYEQYF.

This rearrangement joins TRBV20-1 to TRBJ2-1; TCRdb indicates TRBD2, and absent DNA this call remains unverified. In germline, CDR1 is DFQATT, CDR2 SNEGSKA (reference sequence). The CDR3 totals 15 residues. CDR3 protein: CSARSIVGSYNEQFF.